Listed here is a single T cell receptor beta chain. No antigen is known for it. The protocol was immunoSEQ multiplex PCR, while the TCRdb copy is restricted to in-frame clones and leaves out a portion. Of some 150,000 clones listed, 91% are singletons. This record belongs to a study of cytomegalovirus exposure and HLA in healthy donors. The overall study: Both the roughly 120 validation repertoires and the approximately 700 first-cohort repertoires used the same platform, as reported by a later analysis.

The V and J ends lost 1 base and 5 bases respectively, with 10 bases between them. The CDR3 is 14 residues long. Germline V gene lookup returns CDR1 MGHDK and CDR2 SYGVNS. Notes on the study in general: Reports credit the classifier with highly specific, highly sensitive diagnosis of cytomegalovirus status. Most TCR sequences proved rare, with some public TCRs found in many donors.

The chain has TRBV25-1 and TRBJ2-3; possibly TRBD2 for D (6 bases). This receptor was obtained from a man aged 18 to 29 in good health and CMV-seronegative. What was sequenced was PBMCs. CDR3 coding DNA: TGTGCCAGCAGTGAATGGGGAGGACAAGATACGCAGTATTTT. It is translated as CASSEWGGQDTQYF. Combining the CDR3 with reference TRBV25-1 and TRBJ2-3 gives the whole variable domain EADIYQTPRYLVIGTGKKITLECSQTMGHDKMYWYQQDPGMELHLIHYSYGVNSTEKGDLSSESTVSRIRTEHFPLTLESARPSHTSQYLCASSEWGGQDTQYFGPGTRLTVL.